The entry that follows covers one TCR beta chain sequence. The antigen is not known. The source of the sample is a study of T cell responses to AZD1222 COVID-19 vaccine. Overall study: Pooling of second doses given at about 4 or about 12 weeks was done.

Broader study findings: Sampled repertoires all dated from after the peak T cell response. CD4 TCRs linked to vaccination spanned spike, dominating at 160-218 and 743-854.

Only in-frame clones appear in the TCRdb table, and some are missing; sequencing was by immunoSEQ multiplex PCR. This sample has around 200,000 clones, with around 88% found just once. CDR1 SGDLS and CDR2 YYNGEE come from the germline V gene. With V trimmed by 0 bases and J by 2 bases, 5 bases remained unmatched. The CDR3 consists of 17 residues. The TCR originated in an adult in good health. V is TRBV9 and J is TRBJ2-1, with 10 bases lining up with TRBD2. The material sequenced was peripheral blood, taken on day 0 of AZD1222 vaccination. CDR3 region: CASSVVASGGPYNEQFF. The CDR3 nucleotides are TGTGCCAGCAGCGTAGTTGCTAGCGGGGGTCCCTACAATGAGCAGTTCTTC.